This TCR beta chain comes out of a study of tissue T cells after allogeneic stem cell transplantation (dated by TCRdb to between 2021 and 2024). About the study as a whole: Grafts from donors were received by all GVHD patients, with a handful of grafts being unmodified and three being CD34-selected to deplete T cells. When multiple samples of a tissue were available, H&E sections were reviewed by a pathologist, and samples with histologically apparent lymphocytes were prioritized for sequencing. The study profiled TCR beta repertoires in many tissues obtained from research autopsies of patients with and without GVHD, and also in mouse models of GVHD. On the human side, the study was prospective and observational, with no blinding or randomization. Broader findings and caveats from the paper: The patient cohort was small and clinically heterogeneous, and sampling depth was acknowledged as a limitation. Few T cell clones were found to be shared across patients, but shared repertoire signatures across patients were revealed in a tissue-specific fashion by motif-based clustering. Within patients, how anatomically similar tissues were was a major factor shaping TCR repertoire composition, regardless of disease or transplant status. Which tissue TCRs were alloreactive or antigen-specific was not determined in the study, and some of the clones might have been host cells that persisted. Blood and spleen T cells captured only a limited portion of the TCR repertoire detected in tissues, in both patients and mice.

The library was produced with the immunoSEQ multiplex PCR assay. Adaptive Biotechnologies performed the TCRbeta CDR3 sequencing at survey depth and reported CDR3 sequences, V/J genes, productive frequency and template counts. TCR beta CDR3 regions were amplified from genomic DNA rather than RNA. The study's processing was this. Jensen-Shannon divergence served to quantify pairwise repertoire overlap between tissues, with 0 meaning identical and 1 meaning complete divergence. Tissues were clustered by single-linkage agglomerative hierarchical clustering of pairwise JSD values, and the clustering results were displayed as dendrograms. GLIPH2 was run on all patient samples with simulation_depth 1000, kmer_min_depth 3, cdr3_length_cutoff 8, keeping groups with more than two unique CDR3s. In a standardized tissue-overlap score, Jaccard GLIPH-group overlap across patients was extrapolated to a standard repertoire size of 1000 clones. Associations of diversity with clinical or experimental variables used linear mixed-effect models with tissue fixed effects and individual random effects. The source is immuneACCESS, and TCRdb retained only in-frame sequences with V and J called. Part of the clones is not carried over; for the studies checked, unresolved V genes explain less than half of this, and the remainder is unexplained. Clonal size and the V and J genes are those of that table, whereas D and trimming came from the DNA. The sample data list about 790 clones, and approximately 61% of these were observed just once. About 36% of the sample goes to the ten largest clones.

Reading the label with the study, this specimen's time point is: human tissue collected at research (rapid) autopsy. Over a roughly 3-year period, 7 or 8 adult allo-HCT recipients who had steroid-refractory GVHD were prospectively enrolled in a research-autopsy study. Every GVHD patient had gastrointestinal GVHD and was given several lines of GVHD-directed therapy, and about five of the GVHD patients also had skin involvement. Autopsy tissues, which were obtained after a median post-mortem interval of approximately 10 hours, included GI sites from esophagus to rectum, liver, skin and lymphoid organs including spleen. Each autopsy specimen was bisected, with one portion flash-frozen in liquid nitrogen and the remainder formalin-fixed, and the outer muscle layers of GI specimens were removed. Genomic DNA was extracted from frozen tissues using the Mag-Bind Blood & Tissue DNA HDQ 96 Kit on a Chemagic 360 or the DNeasy Blood & Tissue Kit. Because of concern about red blood cell contamination, the extracted DNA went through further purification with the Genomic DNA Clean & Concentrator-25 kit.

Concerning this clone itself: Its antigen target is currently unknown. Base qualities are not at hand, and no much larger clone is one base apart.

V is cut by 5 bases and J by 4 bases, and the space between the germline ends is 3 bases. The CDR1 and CDR2 encoded by the germline V gene (reference sequence) are LGHDT and YNNKEL. Inclusive of the bounding cysteine and phenylalanine, the CDR3 is 11 residues long. The CDR3 DNA has 33 bases and is translated from base 1. Source: liver tissue, taken at autopsy. The TCR sequence derives from a male patient at least 60 years old with steroid-refractory graft-versus-host disease after an allogeneic stem cell transplant. The graft donor may be the source of some T cells after a transplant. The rearranged segments are TRBV3-1 (or the pseudogene TRBV3-2) and TRBJ1-3; the D gene remains uncertain. The DNA reads as follows: TGTGCCAGCAGCTTAGGAAACACCATATATTTT. Its translation reads: CASSLGNTIYF.